The clone carrying this T cell receptor beta chain was seen ten or more times. Its antigen is not known. Researchers amplified the TCR beta CDR3 regions from RNA transcripts. HTBI primers were used for first-round RT-PCR of the TCR CDR3. TCRdb re-called the multiplex PCR reads with MiXCR, one entry per CDR3 protein. The sample includes about 740,000 distinct CDR3 sequences, about 15% of them seen just once. The sample comes from a study of T cells in Graves' hyperthyroidism and ophthalmopathy. The study's findings and limits: Ophthalmopathy and stable hyperthyroidism were separated by a 13 V-J model.

Diagnoses rested on clinical symptoms, serum thyroxine and TRAb, thyroid ultrasound and orbital computed tomography. Per the germline V gene, CDR1 is LNHDA and CDR2 is SQIVND (reference sequence). J lost 2 bases, V lost 11 bases, and 3 bases had no gene match. There are 13 residues in the CDR3. The chain is built from TRBV19 and TRBJ1-5; 10 bases line up with TRBD1. The clonotype was recovered from a woman aged 18-29 years with Graves' hyperthyroidism. Sequenced: blood. CDR3 nucleotide sequence: TGTGCCGGCGGACAGGGGGGCAATCAGCCCCAGCATTTT. It yields the protein CAGGQGGNQPQHF.